The 30 T cell receptor beta chains reported below all come from one sample, sequenced in a study of blood T cell repertoires in COVID-19. Libraries were prepared by immunoSEQ multiplex PCR; TCRdb keeps only in-frame clonotypes and omits some of them. The sample has under 90,000 clones, roughly 90% seen once. Material for sequencing was peripheral blood. The receptor set was obtained from a man in his 70s with active or convalescent COVID-19.

This clone was observed a few times. This rearrangement joins TRBV7-9 to TRBJ2-7; D gene unclear. CDR1 is SEHNR, CDR2 FQNEAQ, per germline (reference sequence). The CDR3 runs to 14 residues. The ends were cut back, 1 base at V and 2 bases at J, with 9 bases in the middle. CDR3 DNA: TGTGCCAGCAGCTTAGGAGCAAGAGCCTACGAGCAGTACTTC. This sequence encodes CASSLGARAYEQYF.

The chain uses TRBV5-6 and TRBJ2-7; D is possibly TRBD2 (6 bases). The V and J ends lost 0 bases and 4 bases respectively, with 14 bases between them. Germline CDR1 SGHDT, CDR2 YYEEEE. This CDR3 spans 15 amino acids. CDR3 amino acids: CASSLARGSKYEQYF. For the CDR3, the DNA is TGTGCCAGCAGCTTGGCCCGGGGGTCAAAATACGAGCAGTACTTC.

The V and J genes are TRBV29-1 and TRBJ2-1, with 9 bases matching TRBD1. This CDR3 region has 18 residues. Trimming took 5 bases from V and 10 from J; bases not matched to a gene: 24. From germline, CDR1 is SQVTM and CDR2 ANQGSEA. The CDR3 protein is CSVSRYRGRLAPGLEQFF. The CDR3 DNA sequence: TGCAGCGTTTCCCGATACAGGGGGCGGCTAGCGCCAGGTCTCGAGCAGTTCTTC.

The chain links TRBV20-1 to TRBJ1-5, with 11 bases matching TRBD1. The length of the CDR3 is 17 residues. V dropped 3 bases and J dropped 2; count of bases not matched to a gene: 9. Germline lookup yields CDR1 DFQATT and CDR2 SNEGSKA (reference sequence). The CDR3 region is CSASSGTGGFGNQPQHF. In DNA form, the CDR3 reads TGCAGTGCTAGTTCCGGGACAGGGGGTTTTGGCAATCAGCCCCAGCATTTT.

This chain joins TRBV9 and TRBJ2-2; a possible D gene is TRBD1 (5 bases). The CDR3 extends over 14 amino acids. V was trimmed by 3 bases and J by 0 bases, leaving 6 bases between them. The V gene's germline CDR1 is SGDLS and CDR2 YYNGEE. CDR3 loop: CASSDRTNTGELFF. CDR3 bases: TGTGCCAGCAGCGACAGGACGAACACCGGGGAGCTGTTTTTT.

V usage is TRBV6-5 and J usage is TRBJ2-5; TRBD2 agrees at 11 bases. The CDR3 totals 14 residues. Germline CDR1 is MNHEY and CDR2 is SVGAGI. V shed 5 bases, J shed 3 bases, and the junction held 2 bases outside the gene matches. This chain's CDR3 is CASSPGLAEETQYF. In nucleotides, the CDR3 is TGTGCCAGCAGTCCGGGACTAGCGGAAGAGACCCAGTACTTC.

A single count supports this clone. The chain uses TRBV27 and TRBJ2-2, with TRBD1 identical over 8 bases. The length of the CDR3 is 15 residues. Per the germline V gene, CDR1 is MNHEY and CDR2 is SMNVEV (reference sequence). With 0 bases clipped from V and 8 bases from J, the junction kept 5 bases outside the gene matches. This CDR3 reads CASSLSRGPMGELFF. The CDR3 nucleotides are TGTGCCAGCAGTTTATCCAGGGGGCCGATGGGGGAGCTGTTTTTT.

The chain carries TRBV24-1 and TRBJ2-3; D not certain. Between the trimmed V and J ends, which lost 7 bases and 3 bases, there was a span of 10 bases. Germline V gene data show CDR1 as KGHDR and CDR2 as SFDVKD. The CDR3 consists of 13 residues. The CDR3 coding sequence is TGTGCCACCAGCCCTCCCGGGACAGATACGCAGTATTTT. Encoded protein: CATSPPGTDTQYF.

The V gene is TRBV28, the J gene TRBJ1-2; D is uncertain. The CDR3 is 16 amino acids. V was clipped by 5 bases and J by 5 bases, with 21 bases between them. Germline V gene data show CDR1 as MDHEN and CDR2 as SYDVKM. The CDR3 here is CASSPFSSGFGYGYTF. In DNA form, the CDR3 reads TGTGCCAGCAGTCCGTTTTCCTCGGGTTTTGGATATGGCTACACCTTC.

The chain couples TRBV7-3 to TRBJ2-1; no reliable D call. Germline-derived CDR1 and CDR2 are SGHTA and FQGTGA. Trimming removed 0 bases at V and 0 bases at J, with 12 bases between. This CDR3 contains 17 residues. In DNA form, the CDR3 reads TGTGCCAGCAGCTTAACGGTAGTCACGAGCTCCTACAATGAGCAGTTCTTC. It specifies CASSLTVVTSSYNEQFF. Using reference TRBV7-3 and TRBJ2-1 for the parts outside the CDR3, the full variable domain is GAGVSQTPSNKVTEKGKYVELRCDPISGHTALYWYRQSLGQGPEFLIYFQGTGAADDSGLPNDRFFAVRPEGSVSTLKIQRTERGDSAVYLCASSLTVVTSSYNEQFFGPGTRLTVL.

This clone was counted a single time. This chain joins TRBV6-5 and TRBJ2-7, with TRBD2 identical over 9 bases. The trim removed 7 bases at V and 5 bases at J, leaving 9 bases unmatched. Germline lookup yields CDR1 MNHEY and CDR2 SVGAGI. The CDR3 loop spans 14 amino acids. The CDR3 reads CASKRTSARNEQYF. The CDR3 coding sequence is TGTGCCAGCAAGAGGACTAGCGCGAGGAACGAGCAGTACTTC.

This sequence joins TRBV21-1 and TRBJ1-2; the D call of TRBD1 is as the table states it, not checked on the DNA. TRBV21-1 is noted as a pseudogene. This CDR3 spans 12 amino acids. CDR3 sequence: CASMDRTYGYTF. CDR3 DNA: TGTGCCAGCATGGACAGGACCTATGGCTACACCTTC.

The rearrangement links TRBV10-2 to TRBJ1-1; 8 bases agree with TRBD1. The CDR3 extends over 13 amino acids. V lost 10 bases, J lost 10 bases, and 14 bases stayed unmatched. The germline gives CDR1 WSHSY, CDR2 SAAADI. The CDR3 DNA sequence: TGCGCCACCGCTTCCGGACAGGGAAGATCAGCTTTCTTT. Translation: CATASGQGRSAFF.

The chain couples TRBV10-1 to TRBJ2-2; TRBD1 might be the D (5 bases). CDR1 and CDR2 from the germline V gene are WNHNN and SYGVQD (reference sequence). The V gene lost 3 bases and the J gene lost 5 bases, with 13 bases spanning the gap. The CDR3 loop spans 15 amino acids. In nucleotides, the CDR3 is TGCGCCAGCAGTGACCTCAACGCAGGGACCGGGGAGCTGTTTTTT. This codes for CASSDLNAGTGELFF.

V and J are TRBV5-1 and TRBJ1-1; possible D gene TRBD1, 6 bases. Trimming left V 0 bases short and J 5 bases short, with 14 bases between. The CDR3 loop spans 15 amino acids. Germline V gene sequence: CDR1 SGHRS, CDR2 YFSETQ. The CDR3, as DNA: TGCGCCAGCAGCTTGGAGGAAAGGGGGACGACTGAAGCTTTCTTT. It codes for CASSLEERGTTEAFF.

The CDR3 DNA follows: TGCAGCGTTGACCCAGAAACCACAGATACGCAGTATTTT. This translates into CSVDPETTDTQYF. The gene calls are TRBV29-1 and TRBJ2-3; unclear D gene. CDR3 size: 13 residues. Germline CDR1 reads SQVTM; CDR2 reads ANQGSEA. Trimming cost V 3 bases and J 2 bases, with 9 bases left between them.

This clone was found a few times. V is TRBV30 and J is TRBJ1-3; D is unclear. This CDR3 contains 13 residues. Trimming shortened V by 1 base and J by 0 bases, and 4 bases separated the two germline ends. Germline V lookup: CDR1 GTSNPN, CDR2 SVGIG (reference sequence). This CDR3 is CAWSGSSGNTIYF. In DNA form, the CDR3 reads TGTGCCTGGAGTGGCAGCTCTGGAAACACCATATATTTT.

This chain connects TRBV28 to TRBJ2-1, with 10 bases matching TRBD2. The germline V gene has CDR1 MDHEN and CDR2 SYDVKM. After removal of 6 bases from V and 6 bases from J, the junction contained 5 bases not matched to a gene. This CDR3 spans 14 amino acids. CDR3 sequence reads: CASSLSGRGNEQFF. In DNA form, the CDR3 reads TGTGCCAGCAGCCTCAGCGGGAGGGGCAATGAGCAGTTCTTC.

The chain recombines TRBV5-4 with TRBJ2-5; D possibly corresponds to TRBD2 (6 bases). Per germline, CDR1 SGHNT and CDR2 YYREEE (reference sequence). V was cut by 6 bases and J by 2 bases, with 11 bases left in between. This CDR3 is built from 13 residues. The CDR3 loop reads CASTPGRQETQYF. Here the CDR3 DNA reads TGTGCCAGCACCCCGGGGAGGCAAGAGACCCAGTACTTC.

The rearrangement links TRBV28 to TRBJ1-2, with TRBD1 as a possible D gene (5 bases). Between the trimmed V and J ends, which lost 7 bases and 3 bases, there was a span of 9 bases. The germline gives CDR1 MDHEN, CDR2 SYDVKM. The CDR3 is made up of 12 amino acids. The CDR3 bases are TGTGCCAGCATGCGCAGGGACTATGGCTACACCTTC. Protein: CASMRRDYGYTF.

This chain links TRBV7-3 with TRBJ2-3, with D possibly TRBD2 on 7 matching bases. With 5 bases removed from V and 1 base from J, the gap between germline ends came to 16 bases. Germline CDR1 SGHTA, CDR2 FQGTGA. The CDR3 consists of 16 residues. The CDR3 protein is CASSPLGGRGTDTQYF. The CDR3 coding sequence is TGTGCCAGCAGCCCCCTGGGGGGGCGGGGCACAGATACGCAGTATTTT.

This chain uses TRBV7-9 with TRBJ2-7; 8 bases line up with TRBD2. V was pared by 4 bases and J by 4 bases, with 15 bases of the junction left unmatched. This CDR3 is built from 17 residues. The germline V gene encodes CDR1 SEHNR and CDR2 FQNEAQ (reference sequence). CDR3 DNA: TGTGCCAGCAGCTCCCCGCCCGGGACTAGGGGAAAGTACGAGCAGTACTTC. This translates into CASSSPPGTRGKYEQYF.

Details on this clone: An end of the junction does not agree with germline; a read error may underlie this. The chain recombines TRBV10-3 with TRBJ2-2, with 12 nucleotides matching TRBD2. From germline, CDR1 is ENHRY and CDR2 SYGVKD. The length of the CDR3 is 16 residues. The CDR3 DNA is TGTGCCATCAGTGAGAGACTAGCGGGAGTATGGCGGGGAGCTGTTTTT. Its translation is CAISERLAGVWRGAVF.

The chain is built from TRBV18 and TRBJ1-2; D call uncertain. V was shortened by 3 bases and J by 3 bases, with 8 bases between the two germline ends. CDR1 is KGHSH and CDR2 is LQKENI in the germline V gene. There are 13 residues in the CDR3. The CDR3 nucleotides read TGTGCCAGCTCACCTAATACAGACTATGGCTACACCTTC. Its translation: CASSPNTDYGYTF.

The V gene is TRBV2, the J gene TRBJ1-2; unclear D gene. This CDR3 has 11 residues. Trimming stripped 5 bases from V and 6 bases from J, with 7 bases between. CDR1 and CDR2 from the germline V gene are SNHLY and FYNNEI. The CDR3 region is CASSLGDGYTF. The CDR3, as DNA: TGTGCCAGCAGTCTTGGAGATGGCTACACCTTC.

The chain employs TRBV28 and TRBJ2-7; 8 positions agree with TRBD2. The CDR3 loop spans 15 amino acids. V gave up 6 bases and J gave up 3 bases; unmatched junction bases: 10. CDR1 and CDR2 from the germline V gene are MDHEN and SYDVKM. The CDR3 DNA reads as TGTGCCAGCAGCGGTAGTAGCGGGACCCGCTACGAGCAGTACTTC. Its translation: CASSGSSGTRYEQYF.

The chain uses TRBV28 and TRBJ2-4; D is undetermined. Germline values: CDR1 MDHEN, CDR2 SYDVKM. This CDR3 is 14 amino acids long. V dropped 4 bases and J dropped 3 bases, with 10 bases sitting between them. For the CDR3, the DNA is TGTGCCAGCAGTTCTCCTCCAGTCAAAAACATTCAGTACTTC. Amino acids: CASSSPPVKNIQYF. Combining the CDR3 with reference TRBV28 and TRBJ2-4 gives the whole variable domain DVKVTQSSRYLVKRTGEKVFLECVQDMDHENMFWYRQDPGLGLRLIYFSYDVKMKEKGDIPEGYSVSREKKERFSLILESASTNQTSMYLCASSSPPVKNIQYFGAGTRLSVL.

This chain uses TRBV6-5 with TRBJ2-1; weak D call: TRBD2 (7 bases). The V gene's germline CDR1 is MNHEY and CDR2 SVGAGI. The V gene lost 5 bases and the J gene lost 8 bases, with 16 bases spanning the gap. The length of the CDR3 is 14 residues. The CDR3 loop is CASSLGGRAHEQFF. CDR3 in DNA: TGTGCCAGCAGTCTAGGGGGGAGGGCGCATGAGCAGTTCTTC.

V usage is TRBV5-4 and J usage is TRBJ2-1; D uncertain. The CDR3 extends over 16 amino acids. Germline V lookup: CDR1 SGHNT, CDR2 YYREEE (reference sequence). V lost 0 bases, J lost 3 bases, and 13 bases lay in between. The CDR3 nucleotides are TGTGCCAGCAGCTTGGGGAGTCTCGCGGTCTACAATGAGCAGTTCTTC. Translation: CASSLGSLAVYNEQFF.

This chain uses TRBV7-8 with TRBJ2-1; D may be TRBD2 (6 bases). CDR1 is SGHVS and CDR2 is FQNEAQ in the germline V gene. V was clipped by 1 base and J by 0 bases, with 19 bases between them. This CDR3 spans 19 amino acids. CDR3 DNA sequence: TGTGCCAGCAGCTTAGTGGGGGGAGGCGGACTTGGCTCCTACAATGAGCAGTTCTTC. Its translation is CASSLVGGGGLGSYNEQFF.